This TCR beta chain stems from a study of T cell responses to AZD1222 COVID-19 vaccine (dated by TCRdb to the early 2020s). Notes on the research overall: TCR sequencing was performed for approximately 240 trial participants, of whom roughly 200 were given two doses of AZD1222 and some 26 were given two doses of MenACWY control vaccine. Trial participants were enrolled by age into 18-55, 56-69 and 70-plus year subgroups, with approximately 160, 26 and 62 TCR-sequenced participants respectively. Summary of the overall study and its limitations: Conclusions about previously exposed vaccinees are limited because only five or six AZD1222 recipients were SARS-CoV-2 seropositive at baseline. A significant rise in spike-specific TCR breadth and depth was observed after two AZD1222 doses relative to day 0 and relative to MenACWY recipients. In the small 56-69-year group, the increase in depth fell short of significance, most likely because of low power. CD4 TCRs associated with the vaccine covered the entire spike protein, and the dominant responses were in regions 160-218 and 743-854. Most participants were white British and females outnumbered males, and the authors suggested that clonal diversity may have been underestimated. Because no day 14 peak-response samples were available, repertoires were characterized only after the peak T cell response. Nearly half of unique spike-specific TCRs reportedly recognized epitopes outside regions mutated in the B.1.351 and B.1.1.7 variants.

Sample time point, as interpreted from the label and publication: about 28 days (+/-7) after the second vaccine dose. AZD1222 recipients with second doses at about 4 weeks or about 12 weeks were pooled, because spike-specific TCR depth and breadth did not differ between schedules. Vaccinee samples were obtained from the UK trials COV001 and COV002, which included a single-blind randomized controlled phase 2/3 trial of AZD1222 (ChAdOx1 nCoV-19) in healthy adults. For TCRbeta chain sequencing, PBMC samples from trial participants were taken at day 0 and at day 28 after the second dose. With regard to this clone: No cognate antigen has been identified for it. No much larger clonotype is one base removed from it; base qualities were not supplied.

The CDR3 regions of human TCRbeta chains were analyzed by immunosequencing. On the study's bioinformatics: TCRs in the repertoires were compared against a reference library of SARS-CoV-2-specific TCRs that had been generated with the MIRA antigen-specificity platform. Breadth was defined as the fraction of unique TCRs that were SARS-CoV-2-associated, and depth was defined as the fraction of total T cells that were SARS-CoV-2-associated. Using the MIRA data, each spike-specific TCR was mapped to the spike region that the TCR reacts to and placed in a CD4 or CD8 class. Log10-transformed breadth and depth values were compared by one-way ANOVA with Sidak's multiple comparisons tests. What TCRdb holds here is the immuneACCESS table cut down to in-frame rearrangements. Part of the clones is not present; checked against another copy, under half of the missing clones reflect an unresolved V gene, and the others are unexplained. D and trimming come from the DNA, and the V and J calls and clone size come from that table. The sample table shows more than 150,000 clones, and 92% are seen once. About 1.5% of the sample is in the top ten clones.

The germline V gene (reference sequence) gives CDR1 as SGHNT and CDR2 as YYREEE. Trimming accounts for 3 bases at V and 4 bases at J, while the number of junction bases matched to no gene is 4. Taken from cysteine to phenylalanine, the CDR3 has 15 residues. The retained sequence is limited to the CDR3, 45 bases, with the frame set at the first base. The specimen was peripheral blood, collected 28 days after the second AZD1222 dose. The rearranged segments are TRBV5-4 and TRBJ2-1, and 10 junctional nucleotides match TRBD1. This sequence originates from an adult who received the AZD1222 COVID-19 vaccine. CDR3 region: CASSSDRGGYNEQFF. At the DNA level, the sequence is TGTGCCAGCAGCTCGGACAGGGGGGGGTACAATGAGCAGTTCTTC.